This T cell receptor (beta chain) was profiled in a study of T cell repertoires in cytomegalovirus infection. Across the study: CMV infection together with matching HLA type was indicated by public TCR beta signatures. Study results and caveats: What dominated the ex vivo response were HLA-C-restricted CMV-specific TCR beta clonotypes.

The ends lost 7 bases at V and 3 bases at J; junction bases unmatched: 5. Per germline, CDR1 MNHNY and CDR2 SVGAGI (reference sequence). CDR3 length equals 14 residues. Using its own MiXCR run on the reads, TCRdb lists one record per CDR3 protein. Here the sample spans some 600,000 distinct CDR3 sequences, 20% to 30% being singletons. At least ten counts were recorded for this clonotype. Its specificity is not known. Sample: CD8+ T cells from PBMCs. The receptor was derived from a human donor in good health (CMV status not recorded). Some clones in this sample may be carry-over from other donors' samples. The chain recombines TRBV6-6 with TRBJ2-5; 10 bases map to TRBD2. In nucleotides, the CDR3 is TGTGCCAGCACTAAGCGGGGGGGCGAAGAGACCCAGTACTTC. Protein sequence: CASTKRGGEETQYF.